Sequencing of this TCR beta chain was carried out in a study of cytomegalovirus exposure and HLA in healthy donors. Researchers ran the PCR with 60 Vbeta and 13 Jbeta primers. Profiling relied on immunoSEQ multiplex PCR, and the TCRdb table lists in-frame clones only, not all of them. The sample carries about 120,000 clones, 75% to 85% recorded once. General study findings and limits: Per a prior analysis, the majority of TCR beta V segments were productive roughly 90% or roughly 30% of the time.

The V segment lost 2 bases and the J segment 6 bases; nucleotides outside the gene matches: 4. CDR1 MNHEY and CDR2 SVGAGI come from the germline V gene. The CDR3 is made up of 14 amino acids. Comments on this clone: The antigen remains undetermined.

The TCR sequence derives from a man aged 30-40 years in good health and CMV-seropositive. The specimen sequenced was PBMCs. The V gene is TRBV6-5, the J gene TRBJ1-2; 9 bases match TRBD1. The CDR3 is CASSYGRTGDGYTF. In DNA, the CDR3 is TGTGCCAGCAGTTACGGCCGGACAGGGGATGGCTACACCTTC.